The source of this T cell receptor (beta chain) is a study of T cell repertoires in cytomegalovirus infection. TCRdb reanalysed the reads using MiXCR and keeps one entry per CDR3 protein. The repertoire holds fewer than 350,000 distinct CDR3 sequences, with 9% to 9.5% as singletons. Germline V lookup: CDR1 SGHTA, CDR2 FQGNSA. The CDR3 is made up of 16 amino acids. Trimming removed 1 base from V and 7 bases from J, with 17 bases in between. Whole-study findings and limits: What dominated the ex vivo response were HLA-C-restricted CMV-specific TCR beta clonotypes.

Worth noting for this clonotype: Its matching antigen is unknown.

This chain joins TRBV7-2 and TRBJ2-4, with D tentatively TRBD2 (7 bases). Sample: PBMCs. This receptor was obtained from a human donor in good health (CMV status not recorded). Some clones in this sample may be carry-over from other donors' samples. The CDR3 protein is CASSLGGGGGPNIQYF. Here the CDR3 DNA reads TGTGCCAGCAGCTTAGGGGGGGGGGGGGGCCCGAACATTCAGTACTTC. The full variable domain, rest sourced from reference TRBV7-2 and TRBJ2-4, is GAGVSQSPSNKVTEKGKDVELRCDPISGHTALYWYRQSLGQGLEFLIYFQGNSAPDKSGLPSDRFSAERTGGSVSTLTIQRTQQEDSAVYLCASSLGGGGGPNIQYFGAGTRLSVL.